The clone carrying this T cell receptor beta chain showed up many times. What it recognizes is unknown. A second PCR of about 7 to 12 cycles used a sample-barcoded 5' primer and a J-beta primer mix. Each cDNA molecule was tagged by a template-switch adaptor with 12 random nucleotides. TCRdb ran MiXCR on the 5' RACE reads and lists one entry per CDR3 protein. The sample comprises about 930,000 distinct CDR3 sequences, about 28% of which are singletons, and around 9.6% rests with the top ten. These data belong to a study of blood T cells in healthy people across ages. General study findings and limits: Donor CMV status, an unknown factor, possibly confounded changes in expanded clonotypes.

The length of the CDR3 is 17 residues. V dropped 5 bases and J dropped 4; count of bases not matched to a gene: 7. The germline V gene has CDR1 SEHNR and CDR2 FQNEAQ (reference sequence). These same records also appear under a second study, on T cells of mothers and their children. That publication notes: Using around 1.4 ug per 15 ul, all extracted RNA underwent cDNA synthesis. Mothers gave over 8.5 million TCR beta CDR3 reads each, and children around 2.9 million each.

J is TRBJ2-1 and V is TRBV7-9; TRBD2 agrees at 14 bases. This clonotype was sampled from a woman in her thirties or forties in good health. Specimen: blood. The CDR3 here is CASSPTSGGAPYNEQFF. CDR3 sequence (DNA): TGTGCCAGCAGCCCGACTAGCGGGGGGGCCCCATACAATGAGCAGTTCTTC.